Listed below are T cell receptor beta chains from one sample, sequenced in a study of OX40 agonist ivuxolimab in advanced cancers. TCRdb's copy holds only in-frame clones and misses some; the assay was immunoSEQ multiplex PCR. The sample contains more than 9,000 clones, under 75% of which appear only once. Source: CD4+ or CD8+ T cells sorted from blood, taken in a trial of the OX40 agonist ivuxolimab. These TCRs come from an adult with an advanced solid tumor such as melanoma, head and neck, liver or kidney cancer. Both conserved end residues are part of each CDR3. The listing skips clone size in some rows; elsewhere it reads once, few, many or a size class.

v_call: TRBV4-1; j_call: TRBJ2-7; clone_size: .; cdr3_aa: CASSHLLEQYF
v_call: TRBV7-8; j_call: TRBJ2-7; clone_size: .; cdr3_aa: CASSLVSAGEGYEQYF
v_call: TRBV6-5; j_call: TRBJ1-4; clone_size: .; cdr3_aa: CASRWSGDEKLFF
v_call: TRBV19; j_call: TRBJ1-1; clone_size: .; cdr3_aa: CASSPRDRGGNTEAFF
v_call: TRBV2; j_call: TRBJ2-3; clone_size: .; cdr3_aa: CASTPARGDTQYF
v_call: TRBV28; j_call: TRBJ2-1; clone_size: .; cdr3_aa: CASSFILAGGKMNEQFF
v_call: TRBV19; j_call: TRBJ2-2; clone_size: medium-sized; cdr3_aa: CASSRDRRVGELFF
v_call: TRBV7-9; j_call: TRBJ1-2; clone_size: .; cdr3_aa: CASSYGDSNYGYTF
v_call: TRBV19; j_call: TRBJ1-1; clone_size: .; cdr3_aa: CASSIALYTEAFF
v_call: TRBV27; j_call: TRBJ1-2; clone_size: .; cdr3_aa: CASSLSGGMLSYTF
v_call: TRBV7-8; j_call: TRBJ2-3; clone_size: .; cdr3_aa: CASSPSGPDTQYF
v_call: TRBV11-2; j_call: TRBJ2-1; clone_size: few; cdr3_aa: CASSLDIVAREQFF
v_call: TRBV28; j_call: TRBJ1-5; clone_size: .; cdr3_aa: CASREDGTSWKRNQPQHF
v_call: TRBV7-6; j_call: TRBJ2-7; clone_size: once; cdr3_aa: CASSAGPNYEQYF
v_call: TRBV19; j_call: TRBJ1-3; clone_size: .; cdr3_aa: CASTSLRGGGNTIYF
v_call: TRBV19; j_call: TRBJ2-1; clone_size: .; cdr3_aa: CASSIIVYNEQFF
v_call: TRBV7-6; j_call: TRBJ2-1; clone_size: .; cdr3_aa: CASSLVNNEQFF
v_call: TRBV7-9; j_call: TRBJ2-3; clone_size: .; cdr3_aa: CASSSGQFSTDTQYF
v_call: TRBV7-8; j_call: TRBJ2-7; clone_size: .; cdr3_aa: CASSPLSGSSPSKQYF
v_call: TRBV7-3; j_call: TRBJ2-7; clone_size: .; cdr3_aa: CATSLAAGANHEQSF
v_call: TRBV6-6; j_call: TRBJ2-7; clone_size: .; cdr3_aa: CASSTGQGWTYEQYF
v_call: TRBV7-6; j_call: TRBJ2-7; clone_size: medium-sized; cdr3_aa: CASSLGDRGLDEQYF
v_call: TRBV5-1; j_call: TRBJ2-3; clone_size: .; cdr3_aa: CASSLLGVQGGTDTQYF
v_call: TRBV27; j_call: TRBJ2-1; clone_size: medium-sized; cdr3_aa: CASSSYQGAEQFF
v_call: TRBV7-2; j_call: TRBJ1-2; clone_size: .; cdr3_aa: CASSQTANYGYTF
v_call: TRBV27; j_call: TRBJ1-2; clone_size: large; cdr3_aa: CASSLTLPNADYGYTF
v_call: TRBV6-6; j_call: TRBJ1-1; clone_size: .; cdr3_aa: CASSYSMGNTEAFF
v_call: TRBV28; j_call: TRBJ2-5; clone_size: .; cdr3_aa: CASSLILFGGGRGETQYF
v_call: TRBV5-1; j_call: TRBJ1-1; clone_size: few; cdr3_aa: CASSLGTDEAFF
v_call: TRBV5-1; j_call: TRBJ1-1; clone_size: .; cdr3_aa: CASSLTGGENTEAFF
v_call: TRBV11-2; j_call: TRBJ2-1; clone_size: .; cdr3_aa: CASSLGIERGYNEQFF
v_call: TRBV15; j_call: TRBJ1-1; clone_size: .; cdr3_aa: CATSTQRGNTEAFF
v_call: TRBV6-1; j_call: TRBJ2-5; clone_size: .; cdr3_aa: CASSESYSWETQYF
v_call: TRBV27; j_call: TRBJ2-1; clone_size: .; cdr3_aa: CASSPAPGDNEQFF
v_call: TRBV1; j_call: TRBJ1-2; clone_size: .; cdr3_aa: CTSSILRLRKTYGYTF
v_call: TRBV11-3; j_call: TRBJ2-7; clone_size: .; cdr3_aa: CASSPSRDSYEQYF
v_call: TRBV7-6; j_call: TRBJ1-3; clone_size: once; cdr3_aa: CASSLGDNINTIYF
v_call: TRBV19; j_call: TRBJ2-3; clone_size: few; cdr3_aa: CASSLTSSTDTQYF
v_call: TRBV7-8; j_call: TRBJ1-4; clone_size: .; cdr3_aa: CASSPRVTATNEKLFF
v_call: TRBV7-9; j_call: .; clone_size: .; cdr3_aa: CASSFGHYEQYF
v_call: TRBV4-1; j_call: TRBJ1-5; clone_size: .; cdr3_aa: CASSQGAVSGNQPQHF
v_call: TRBV5-6; j_call: TRBJ2-7; clone_size: medium-sized; cdr3_aa: CASSLAGEQYF
v_call: TRBV4-3; j_call: TRBJ1-6; clone_size: once; cdr3_aa: CASSPDRANNSPLHF
v_call: TRBV6-5; j_call: TRBJ2-5; clone_size: .; cdr3_aa: CASSFQGAVDETQYF
v_call: TRBV4-1; j_call: TRBJ2-7; clone_size: .; cdr3_aa: CASSQEPGYLPYEQYF
v_call: TRBV12-1; j_call: TRBJ2-3; clone_size: .; cdr3_aa: CASSFPIRGTDTQYF
v_call: TRBV6-5; j_call: TRBJ2-7; clone_size: once; cdr3_aa: CASRTYTGHYEQYF
v_call: TRBV16; j_call: TRBJ1-5; clone_size: .; cdr3_aa: CASSFEGSNQPQHF
v_call: TRBV11-3; j_call: TRBJ2-1; clone_size: .; cdr3_aa: CASSLAGRAGNEQFF
v_call: TRBV27; j_call: TRBJ2-7; clone_size: .; cdr3_aa: CASSSSGSYEQYF
v_call: TRBV21-1; j_call: TRBJ2-4; clone_size: .; cdr3_aa: CASSKVAGTPPNIQYF
v_call: TRBV7-9; j_call: TRBJ2-5; clone_size: .; cdr3_aa: CASSLSVGSQETQYF